The rows below give T cell receptor beta chains drawn from one sample of a study of T cell responses to AZD1222 COVID-19 vaccine. TCRdb keeps only in-frame clones here, not all; method: immunoSEQ multiplex PCR. The sample lists about 100,000 clones, 87% occurring once. The specimen comprised peripheral blood, sampled on day 0 of MenACWY control vaccination. Receptors originate from an adult in good health. Each CDR3 is given with its conserved first and last residue. Fields, in order: V gene, clone size, D gene, J gene, CDR3 protein, CDR3 DNA. A D gene is named only where the DNA matches it firmly. The size entry is marked missing in some rows and otherwise reads once, few, many or a size class.

>TRBV5-1|.|.|TRBJ1-1
CASSSGPNIEAFF
TGCGCCAGCAGCTCGGGACCAAACATCGAAGCTTTCTTT
>TRBV14|once|.|TRBJ1-2
CASSQDSLYGYTF
TGTGCCAGCAGCCAAGACAGCCTATATGGCTACACCTTC
>TRBV2|.|.|TRBJ2-2
CATRSDTFGDTGELFF
TGTGCCACCCGTTCGGACACCTTTGGGGACACCGGGGAGCTGTTTTTT
>TRBV16|once|TRBD1|TRBJ1-5
CASSQSRTGTKPQHF
TGTGCCAGCAGCCAATCCCGGACAGGGACAAAGCCCCAGCATTTT
>TRBV11-2|once|TRBD1|TRBJ1-5
CASSIGTGLSNQPQHF
TGTGCCAGCAGCATAGGGACAGGGCTTAGCAATCAGCCCCAGCATTTT
>TRBV11-2|few|.|TRBJ2-3
CASSLAGASGTDTQYF
TGTGCCAGCAGCTTAGCGGGGGCTAGCGGCACAGATACGCAGTATTTT
>TRBV19|.|TRBD2|TRBJ2-1
CASSIGGAGGLGYEQFF
TGTGCCAGTAGTATAGGTGGGGCGGGAGGGCTCGGATATGAGCAGTTCTTC
>TRBV9|.|TRBD1|TRBJ1-3
CASSAGTGSSGNTIYF
TGTGCCAGCAGCGCCGGGACAGGTAGCTCTGGAAACACCATATATTTT
>TRBV5-1|.|.|TRBJ2-3
CASSRDPAPDTQYF
TGCGCCAGCAGCCGAGACCCGGCCCCGGATACGCAGTATTTT
>TRBV6-5|.|.|TRBJ1-1
CASSYPGPEAFF
TGTGCCAGCAGTTATCCGGGACCTGAAGCTTTCTTT
>TRBV9|.|TRBD1|TRBJ2-1
CASSEGAYNEQFF
TGTGCCAGCAGCGAGGGGGCGTACAATGAGCAGTTCTTC
>TRBV4-1|few|TRBD2|TRBJ2-1
CASSPRDYPYNEQFF
TGCGCCAGCAGCCCCCGGGACTACCCTTACAATGAGCAGTTCTTC
>TRBV5-4|.|TRBD2|TRBJ2-5
CASSLSGEETQYF
TGTGCCAGCAGCCTTAGCGGGGAAGAGACCCAGTACTTC
>TRBV19|.|TRBD1|TRBJ2-3
CASSIRGTGGYADTQYF
TGTGCCAGTAGTATTCGAGGGACAGGGGGGTATGCAGATACGCAGTATTTT
>TRBV7-2|.|.|TRBJ1-2
CASSLGGSPRNGYTF
TGTGCCAGCAGCCTGGGGGGTTCCCCAAGGAATGGCTACACCTTC
>TRBV11-3|.|TRBD1|TRBJ1-5
CASSLDLSGQWTGCNQPQHF
TGTGCCAGCAGCTTAGATTTATCGGGGCAGTGGACAGGGTGCAATCAGCCCCAGCATTTT
>TRBV4-2|.|.|TRBJ1-3
CASSQVMGTGDTIYF
TGTGCCAGCAGCCAAGTGATGGGAACAGGAGACACCATATATTTT
>TRBV11-2|.|TRBD2|TRBJ2-5
CASSTGTSGAKETQYF
TGTGCCAGCAGCACCGGGACTAGCGGGGCAAAAGAGACCCAGTACTTC
>TRBV21-1|.|.|TRBJ1-3
CASSKLAGSGNTIYF
TGTGCCAGCAGCAAACTGGCGGGCTCTGGAAACACCATATATTTT
>TRBV7-2|.|TRBD2|TRBJ2-1
CASSSREGPYNEQFF
TGTGCCAGCAGCTCTCGGGAGGGCCCCTACAATGAGCAGTTCTTC
>TRBV30|.|.|TRBJ2-1
CAWGESEQFF
TGTGCCTGGGGGGAGAGCGAGCAGTTCTTC
>TRBV5-4|.|.|TRBJ1-2
CASSWGNYGYTF
TGTGCCAGCAGCTGGGGGAACTATGGCTACACCTTC
>TRBV7-3|once|TRBD1|TRBJ2-3
CASSPTGDPTDTQYF
TGTGCCAGCAGCCCGACAGGGGACCCCACAGATACGCAGTATTTT
>TRBV15|.|.|TRBJ1-2
CATSRDTGAYTF
TGTGCCACCAGCAGAGATACCGGGGCCTACACCTTC
>TRBV5-1|.|.|TRBJ2-3
CASSSLGDSVLGDTQYF
TGCGCCAGCAGCTCTTTGGGCGACTCCGTACTGGGAGATACGCAGTATTTT
>TRBV27|.|TRBD1|TRBJ1-6
CASRGTGMASPLHF
TGTGCCAGCAGGGGGACAGGGATGGCTTCACCCCTCCACTTT
>TRBV5-1|.|.|TRBJ1-6
CASSSSASSYNSPLHF
TGCGCCAGCAGCTCCTCCGCGAGCTCCTATAATTCACCCCTCCACTTT
>TRBV5-1|.|.|TRBJ1-4
CASSWRAGARTNEKLFF
TGCGCCAGCAGCTGGCGGGCGGGGGCACGAACTAATGAAAAACTGTTTTTT
>TRBV27|.|.|TRBJ1-5
CASRVTASNQPQHF
TGTGCCAGCAGGGTGACAGCTAGCAATCAGCCCCAGCATTTT
>TRBV5-1|.|TRBD2|TRBJ2-3
CASSLVTSGTDTQYF
TGCGCCAGCAGCTTGGTTACTAGCGGCACAGATACGCAGTATTTT
>TRBV10-3|.|.|TRBJ2-5
CAIRPAGAPGETQYF
TGTGCCATCAGACCCGCAGGGGCTCCGGGTGAGACCCAGTACTTC
>TRBV11-2|.|TRBD1|TRBJ1-2
CASSTTGTGFYGYTF
TGTGCCAGCAGCACAACCGGGACAGGGTTCTATGGCTACACCTTC
>TRBV2|.|.|TRBJ1-1
CASSPGRHTEAFF
TGTGCCAGCAGTCCTGGACGGCACACTGAAGCTTTCTTT
>TRBV7-3|.|.|TRBJ2-1
CASSLNPHGSYNEQFF
TGTGCCAGCAGCTTAAACCCGCATGGATCCTACAATGAGCAGTTCTTC
>TRBV6-2/TRBV6-3|.|.|TRBJ1-1
CASSSLDKGDTEAFF
TGTGCCAGCAGTTCCCTGGACAAGGGTGACACTGAAGCTTTCTTT
>TRBV6-6|.|TRBD1|TRBJ1-2
CASSSFPTGFGGYTF
TGTGCCAGCAGTTCCTTCCCGACAGGGTTCGGTGGCTACACCTTC
>TRBV5-1|.|.|TRBJ2-2
CASSLVEGSGTGELFF
TGCGCCAGCAGCTTGGTTGAAGGGTCGGGCACCGGGGAGCTGTTTTTT
>TRBV19|.|TRBD1|TRBJ1-6
CASSPPGQGVSPLHF
TGTGCCAGTAGTCCACCGGGACAGGGGGTTTCACCCCTCCACTTT
>TRBV19|.|.|TRBJ1-4
CASSIRVDNEKLFF
TGTGCCAGTAGTATTCGGGTAGATAATGAAAAACTGTTTTTT
>TRBV5-1|.|TRBD2|TRBJ2-3
CASSLGTSGNTDTQYF
TGCGCCAGCAGCTTGGGGACTAGCGGAAACACAGATACGCAGTATTTT
>TRBV6-5|.|.|TRBJ1-1
CASSYEDTEAFF
TGTGCCAGCAGTTACGAGGACACTGAAGCTTTCTTT
>TRBV5-4|.|TRBD2|TRBJ2-7
CASSLLGTSGLREQYF
TGTGCCAGCAGCCTGCTCGGGACTAGCGGTTTACGGGAGCAGTACTTC
>TRBV2|.|TRBD1|TRBJ1-2
CASSETPGQGGYTF
TGTGCCAGCAGTGAAACACCGGGACAGGGTGGCTACACCTTC
>TRBV7-9|.|.|TRBJ1-2
CASSLGSGDRGYTF
TGTGCCAGCAGCTTAGGTTCCGGGGATCGTGGCTACACCTTC
>TRBV18|.|.|TRBJ2-2
CASSPPSAANTGELFF
TGTGCCAGCTCACCACCGTCAGCGGCGAACACCGGGGAGCTGTTTTTT
>TRBV18|.|TRBD1|TRBJ1-2
CASSPAGQANYGYTF
TGTGCCAGCTCACCGGCGGGACAGGCTAACTATGGCTACACCTTC
>TRBV2|.|.|TRBJ1-5
CASRIRQSNQPQHF
TGTGCCAGCAGGATCCGACAGAGCAATCAGCCCCAGCATTTT
>TRBV5-4|.|.|TRBJ1-2
CASSLAQGIGYGYTF
TGTGCCAGCAGCTTGGCACAGGGAATTGGCTATGGCTACACCTTC
>TRBV7-2|.|.|TRBJ1-6
CASSLGVNSPLHF
TGTGCCAGCAGCTTAGGAGTTAATTCACCCCTCCACTTT
>TRBV20-1|.|TRBD1|TRBJ1-4
CSALSMDRALF
TGCAGTGCTCTTAGCATGGACAGGGCACTTTTT
>TRBV18|.|TRBD1|TRBJ1-6
CASSSTGGSYNSPLHF
TGTGCCAGCTCATCTACAGGGGGCTCCTATAATTCACCCCTCCACTTT
>TRBV7-2|.|TRBD2|TRBJ2-3
CASSWTSGEDTQYF
TGTGCCAGCAGCTGGACTAGCGGGGAAGATACGCAGTATTTT
>TRBV2|.|TRBD1|TRBJ1-6
CASRPWGQDNSPLHF
TGTGCCAGCAGGCCCTGGGGACAGGATAATTCACCCCTCCACTTT